This entry lists 3 T cell receptor beta chains sequenced from one sample in a study of neurological immune-mediated disorders. Using its own MiXCR run on the 5' RACE reads, TCRdb lists one record per CDR3 protein. The sample lists 85,000 to 90,000 distinct CDR3 sequences, around 3.6% seen once, with around 2.7% in the top ten. Sequencing was performed on PBMCs. These receptor sequences come from a woman aged 45-65 years with multiple sclerosis.

This clonotype was counted many times. The CDR3 loop reads CASTDREVGYGYTF. The CDR3 DNA reads as TGTGCCAGCACCGACCGGGAAGTAGGCTATGGCTACACCTTC. This sequence joins TRBV6-2 or TRBV6-3 and TRBJ1-2; D is unresolved. V was clipped by 7 bases and J by 4 bases, with 16 bases between them. This CDR3 has 14 amino acids. Per the germline V gene, CDR1 is MNHEY and CDR2 is SVGEGT.

This clonotype was counted ten times or more. The chain links TRBV15 to TRBJ2-5, with D possibly being TRBD2 (7 bases). This CDR3 contains 16 residues. The V and J ends lost 0 bases and 2 bases respectively, with 13 bases between them. In germline, CDR1 is LNHNV, CDR2 YYDKDF (reference sequence). The DNA for the CDR3 is TGTGCCACCAGCAGAGAGAGGGGGGGTGGGCAAGAGACCCAGTACTTC. Amino acids: CATSRERGGGQETQYF.

This clonotype occurred many times. This sequence joins TRBV5-1 and TRBJ2-1; the D call may be TRBD1 or TRBD2 (5 bases each). V lost 4 bases to trimming and J lost 4 bases, with 15 bases between them. The CDR3 consists of 15 residues. The V gene's germline CDR1 is SGHRS and CDR2 YFSETQ. The CDR3 loop is CASSPGPGKYNEQFF. The CDR3 DNA reads as TGCGCCAGCAGCCCGGGACCGGGGAAGTACAATGAGCAGTTCTTC.